This T cell receptor beta chain was sequenced during a study of OX40 agonist ivuxolimab in advanced cancers. About the research overall: Dose-escalation subjects each had hepatocellular carcinoma, melanoma, renal cell or head and neck cancer. The study's findings and limits: In the 0.1 to 3.0 mg/kg range, CD4+ and CD8+ blood T cells had expanded clonally by week 6.

Regarding this clone: Its antigen is unknown.

Germline trimming cut 6 bases from V and 4 bases from J; bases unmatched to any gene: 9. The CDR3 is 14 amino acids. Germline assignment: CDR1 SNHLY and CDR2 FYNNEI. TCRdb's copy holds only in-frame clones and misses some; the assay was immunoSEQ multiplex PCR. This sample carries around 45,000 clones, more than 70% of them seen once, and the ten largest clones take less than 8%. The chain combines TRBV2 with TRBJ2-7; TRBD1 matches at 7 bases. This clonotype was obtained from an adult with an advanced solid tumor such as melanoma, head and neck, liver or kidney cancer. The sequencing here drew on CD4+ or CD8+ T cells sorted from blood, taken in a trial of the OX40 agonist ivuxolimab. CDR3 residues: CASRTRQGSYEQYF. As DNA, the CDR3 is TGTGCCAGCAGGACCCGACAGGGAAGTTACGAGCAGTACTTC.